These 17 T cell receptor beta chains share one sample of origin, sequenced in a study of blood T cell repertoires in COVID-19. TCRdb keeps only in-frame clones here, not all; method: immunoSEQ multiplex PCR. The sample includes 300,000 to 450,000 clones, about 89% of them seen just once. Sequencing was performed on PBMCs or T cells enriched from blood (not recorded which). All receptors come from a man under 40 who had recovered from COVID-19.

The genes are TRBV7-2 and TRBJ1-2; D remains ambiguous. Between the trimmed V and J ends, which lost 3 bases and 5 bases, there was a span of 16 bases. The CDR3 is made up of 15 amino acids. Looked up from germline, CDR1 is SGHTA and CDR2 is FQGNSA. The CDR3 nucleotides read TGTGCCAGCAGCTTCAAAGGAGGCAACTGGTATGGCTACACCTTC. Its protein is CASSFKGGNWYGYTF.

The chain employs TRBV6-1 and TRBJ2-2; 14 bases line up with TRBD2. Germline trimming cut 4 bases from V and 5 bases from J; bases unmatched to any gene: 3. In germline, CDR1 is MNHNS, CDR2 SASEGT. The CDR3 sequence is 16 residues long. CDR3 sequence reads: CASSARLAGGTGELFF. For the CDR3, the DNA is TGTGCCAGCAGTGCCAGACTAGCGGGGGGGACCGGGGAGCTGTTTTTT.

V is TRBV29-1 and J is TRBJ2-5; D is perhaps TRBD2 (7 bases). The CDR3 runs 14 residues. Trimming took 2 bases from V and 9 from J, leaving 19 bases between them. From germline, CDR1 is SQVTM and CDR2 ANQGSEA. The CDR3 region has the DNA TGCAGCGTTGAAAGGGGGAGCGGGGTTGAGGCCCAGTACTTC. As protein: CSVERGSGVEAQYF.

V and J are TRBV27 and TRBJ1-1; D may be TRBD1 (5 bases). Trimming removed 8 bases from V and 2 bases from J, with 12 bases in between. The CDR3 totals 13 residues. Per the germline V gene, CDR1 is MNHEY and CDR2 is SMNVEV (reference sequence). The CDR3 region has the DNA TGTGCCAGCCTGGACAAAAGAAACACTGAAGCTTTCTTT. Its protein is CASLDKRNTEAFF.

The CDR3 sequence: CASSRTGGNFGGNTIYF. The CDR3 DNA is TGTGCCAGTAGTCGGACAGGGGGCAACTTTGGTGGAAACACCATATATTTT. The gene calls are TRBV19 and TRBJ1-3; TRBD1 matches at 11 bases. V lost 5 bases and J lost 3; bases outside the gene matches: 9. The CDR3 loop spans 17 amino acids. Germline V CDR1 and CDR2: LNHDA, SQIVND (reference sequence).

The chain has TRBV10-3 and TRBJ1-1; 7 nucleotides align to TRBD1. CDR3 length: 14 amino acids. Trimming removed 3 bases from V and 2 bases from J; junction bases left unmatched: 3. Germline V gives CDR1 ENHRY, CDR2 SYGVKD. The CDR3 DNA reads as TGTGCCATCAGTGATACAGGGGTAAACACTGAAGCTTTCTTT. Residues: CAISDTGVNTEAFF.

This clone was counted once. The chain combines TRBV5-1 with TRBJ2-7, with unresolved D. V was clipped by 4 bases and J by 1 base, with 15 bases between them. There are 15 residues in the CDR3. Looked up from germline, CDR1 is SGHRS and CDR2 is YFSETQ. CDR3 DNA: TGCGCCAGCAGCCCAGGCGTGGGTTATTCCTACGAGCAGTACTTC. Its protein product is CASSPGVGYSYEQYF.

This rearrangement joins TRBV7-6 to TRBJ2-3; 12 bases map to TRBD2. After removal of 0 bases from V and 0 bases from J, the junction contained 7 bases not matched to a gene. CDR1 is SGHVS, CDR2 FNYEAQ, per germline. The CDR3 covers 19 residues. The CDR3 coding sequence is TGTGCCAGCAGCTTAGCACTAGCGGGGGGCCGGACTAGCACAGATACGCAGTATTTT. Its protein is CASSLALAGGRTSTDTQYF. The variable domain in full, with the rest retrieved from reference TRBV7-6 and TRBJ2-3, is GAGVSQSPRYKVTKRGQDVALRCDPISGHVSLYWYRQALGQGPEFLTYFNYEAQQDKSGLPNDRFSAERPEGSISTLTIQRTEQRDSAMYRCASSLALAGGRTSTDTQYFGPGTRLTVL.

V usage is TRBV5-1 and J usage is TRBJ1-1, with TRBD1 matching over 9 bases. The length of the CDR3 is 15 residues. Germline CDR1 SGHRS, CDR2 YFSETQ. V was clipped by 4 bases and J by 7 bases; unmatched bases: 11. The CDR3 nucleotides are TGCGCCAGCAGCACCGACATGGGACAGGGTGTTGAAGCTTTCTTT. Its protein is CASSTDMGQGVEAFF.

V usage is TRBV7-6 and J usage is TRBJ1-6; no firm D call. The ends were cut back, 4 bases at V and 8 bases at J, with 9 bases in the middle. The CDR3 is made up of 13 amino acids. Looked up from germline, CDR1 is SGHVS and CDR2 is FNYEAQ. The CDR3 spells CASSSGGYSPLHF. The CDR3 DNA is TGTGCCAGCAGCTCAGGAGGATATTCACCCCTCCACTTT.

CDR3 protein: CAISESQSSEKLFF. The CDR3 DNA reads TGTGCCATCAGTGAATCACAGTCTTCTGAAAAACTGTTTTTT. This rearrangement joins TRBV10-3 to TRBJ1-4, with D unresolved. Trimming removed 3 bases at V and 7 bases at J, with 12 bases between. Germline CDR1 ENHRY, CDR2 SYGVKD. The CDR3 consists of 14 residues.

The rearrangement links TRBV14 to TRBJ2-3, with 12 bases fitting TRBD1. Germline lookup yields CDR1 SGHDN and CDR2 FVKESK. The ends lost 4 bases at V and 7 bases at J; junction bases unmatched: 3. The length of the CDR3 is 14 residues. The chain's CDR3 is CASSPGQGANTQYF. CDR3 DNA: TGTGCCAGCAGCCCGGGACAGGGGGCGAATACGCAGTATTTT. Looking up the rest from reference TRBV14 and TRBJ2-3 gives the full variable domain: EAGVTQFPSHSVIEKGQTVTLRCDPISGHDNLYWYRRVMGKEIKFLLHFVKESKQDESGMPNNRFLAERTGGTYSTLKVQPAELEDSGVYFCASSPGQGANTQYFGPGTRLTVL.

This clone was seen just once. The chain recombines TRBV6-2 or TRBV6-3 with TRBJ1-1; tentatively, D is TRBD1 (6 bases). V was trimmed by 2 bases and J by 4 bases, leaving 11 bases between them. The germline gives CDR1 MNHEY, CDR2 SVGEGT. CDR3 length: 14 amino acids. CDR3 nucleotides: TGTGCCAGCAGTTACACAGGGCTAAGCACTGAAGCTTTCTTT. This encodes CASSYTGLSTEAFF.

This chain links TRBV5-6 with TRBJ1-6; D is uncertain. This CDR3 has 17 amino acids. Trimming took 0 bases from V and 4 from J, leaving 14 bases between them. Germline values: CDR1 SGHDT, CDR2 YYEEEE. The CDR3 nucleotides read TGTGCCAGCAGCTTGGGGCCGACTGACGATTATAATTCACCCCTCCACTTT. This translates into CASSLGPTDDYNSPLHF.

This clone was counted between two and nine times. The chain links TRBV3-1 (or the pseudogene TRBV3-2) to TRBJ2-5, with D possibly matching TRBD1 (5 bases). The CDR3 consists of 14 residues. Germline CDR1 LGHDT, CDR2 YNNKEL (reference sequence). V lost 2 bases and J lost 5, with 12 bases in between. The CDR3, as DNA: TGTGCCAGCAGCCAACCCGGACATACGGAGACCCAGTACTTC. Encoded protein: CASSQPGHTETQYF.

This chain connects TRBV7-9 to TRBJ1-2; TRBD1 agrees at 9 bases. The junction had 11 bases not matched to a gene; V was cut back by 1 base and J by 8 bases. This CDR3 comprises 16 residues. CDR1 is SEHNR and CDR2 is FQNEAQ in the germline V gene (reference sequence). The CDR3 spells CASSLEVGQGSVGYTF. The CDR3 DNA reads TGTGCCAGCAGCTTAGAAGTGGGACAGGGATCTGTCGGCTACACCTTC.

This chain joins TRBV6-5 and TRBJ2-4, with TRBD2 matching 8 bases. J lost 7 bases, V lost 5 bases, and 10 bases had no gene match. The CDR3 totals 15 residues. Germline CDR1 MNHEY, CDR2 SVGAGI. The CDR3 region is CASSPRGVAGNIQYF. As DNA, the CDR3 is TGTGCCAGCAGTCCGCGGGGGGTAGCGGGGAACATTCAGTACTTC.